This TCR beta chain was captured in a study of cytomegalovirus exposure and HLA in healthy donors (dated by TCRdb to the late 2010s). A note on the overall study: According to an earlier analysis of 587 of the donors, some 180 million T cells yielded roughly 100 million unique TCR beta sequences and 276 Gb of sequence data. An early release that covered several hundred HLA-typed donors contained 300 to 350 gigabases of sequencing data and 80 million or so unique TCR sequences. Among the approximately 430 genotyped donors, more than 70% belonged to the genetic ancestry cluster associated with self-reported Caucasian donors. The aim of the study was to test whether cataloging public T cell receptors could identify signatures of past pathogen exposure. The study profiled the T cell repertoires of fewer than 850 subjects by immunosequencing and related them to cytomegalovirus serostatus. In addition to the first cohort of 666 subjects, a separate validation cohort of about 120 different subjects was used. High-throughput TCR immunosequencing, statistical association of individual TCRs with disease status, and machine learning were combined to predict cytomegalovirus infection status. To study patterns of TCR occurrence, a later analysis re-analyzed previously published TCR beta repertoires from 700 or so donors and added high-resolution HLA genotyping. Rather than drawing on any new phenotypic data, the later analysis identified candidate immune exposures from TCR beta sequences and the way those sequences occurred across donors. In an earlier analysis of 500 to 650 of the donors, high-throughput TCR beta sequencing was used to judge whether each TCR beta V gene segment behaved as functional or pseudogenic. Donor age, sex, ethnicity and CMV serostatus were compiled together with the repertoire data. In a later genetic analysis, genome-wide SNP genotypes for about 60% of the 666 donors were used, and that subset was treated as a discovery cohort. Every repertoire in the discovery cohort had been generated on one and the same sequencing platform. Class I and class II HLA loci were covered by the typing at four-digit resolution. The number of donors typed differed by locus, with about 629-630 for A, B, C, DRB1 and DQB1, around 520 for DQA1, 600 to 610 for DPA1, and roughly 450 for DPB1. A few DR-DQ haplotypes were handled as single units for association and clustering because linkage in the cohort was strong. Among 398 genotyped donors of the cohort, an average of around 240,000 unique TCR beta nucleotide sequences were sequenced per donor, around 20% of them non-productive. The research as a whole found: According to a later analysis, parvovirus B19, influenza, CMV and Epstein-Barr virus appeared linked to several top co-occurrence clusters. Most CMV-associated TCR beta chains appeared to be HLA-restricted in a later analysis, and the HLA associations seemed to be driven largely by CMV exposure. A group of highly shared sequence variants was considered likely to be a technical artifact of the sequencing pipeline. Because counts were too low, roughly 16 rarely observed V segments, including chromosome 9 orphons, were left out of the earlier analysis of 500 to 750 of the donors. The authors suggested that the approach could potentially be extended to other disease states and immunological phenotypes. Presence/absence analyses assumed roughly uniform sequencing depth across donors, an assumption that may not hold. Compared with the approximately 700-donor mean, donors in an Asian-associated ancestry cluster had fewer N-insertions in productive TCRs, according to a later genetic analysis. Broadly in line with IMGT annotations, most TCR beta V segments showed up in productive rearrangements about 90% or about 30% of the time in an earlier analysis of a few hundred of the donors. When HLA alleles, especially DR and DQ, strongly co-occurred, TCR associations were difficult to assign to individual alleles. A later analysis found that TCR association rates varied across HLA loci, with DRB1 alleles showing the most associated TCRs and HLA-C alleles the fewest. The only immune exposure information available for the cohort was CMV serostatus. In this cohort, only TCR beta chains were sequenced, and detectable features were limited by the absence of alpha or paired-chain data. The study listed approximately 150 TCR beta chains as associated with cytomegalovirus. Specific HLA alleles were associated with 15,000 to 20,000 TCR beta sequences at a false discovery rate of 0.05 in a later analysis. While some public TCRs were present in many individuals, most TCR sequences turned up only very rarely across donors. The classifier was reported to diagnose cytomegalovirus status with high specificity and sensitivity in both the original and validation cohorts. Some IMGT-functional V segments, including TRBV6-2 and TRBV6-3, could not be distinguished by the 87-base-pair reads and were therefore excluded. Linkage disequilibrium might explain the correlated functional status among segregating V segments, but an unknown experimental factor could not be ruled out. V-gene and J-gene trimming of TCR beta chains was associated with a missense DCLRE1C variant in a later genetic analysis, and the association was replicated in an independent cohort. Because some donors lacked HLA typing at each locus, the association tests relied only on the typed subset. In vitro tests confirmed that a few of the cytomegalovirus-associated TCR beta chains recognize cytomegalovirus antigens. In a later analysis, HLA-associated TCR beta chains were found to be more clonally expanded and to have lower generation probabilities than equally common non-associated chains. A further reported finding was that TCR beta sequences accurately predicted the HLA-A and HLA-B alleles for most subjects in the first cohort.

Cut back by 0 bases and 6 bases, the V and J ends lie 15 bases apart. CDR1 MNHNY and CDR2 SVGAGI are derived from the germline V gene (reference sequence). The CDR3, from cysteine to phenylalanine, totals 15 residues. Solely the CDR3 DNA is kept, with 45 bases framed from the first base. A word on this clone: Its antigen remains undetermined. No base qualities exist here, and no much larger clone lies one base off it.

The cohort was made up of about 610 healthy bone marrow donors. All cohort members were sampled while nominally healthy, although unrecorded immune exposures were likely present. The donor was CMV seropositive and belonged to the group of a few hundred seropositive cohort members. A peripheral blood sample was collected from each donor, and TCR beta sequencing was performed on peripheral blood mononuclear cells. The Qiagen DNeasy Blood Extraction Kit was used to extract genomic DNA from the blood cell samples. The library was made by the immunoSEQ multiplex PCR assay. For the multiplex PCR, a mixture combining 60 forward primers for TCR Vbeta segments and 13 reverse primers for TCR Jbeta segments was used. Amplification of the CDR3 region of rearranged TCR beta genes was performed with a multiplex PCR assay on genomic DNA. Amplified TCR beta libraries were sequenced as 87-base-pair reads on the Illumina HiSeq System. As for the original processing: A later analysis counted tens of millions of unique TCR beta chains across the 500 to 850 repertoires, and roughly 11 million of these chains were shared by at least two donors. Raw reads were error-corrected and collapsed into unique sequences with a nearest-neighbor algorithm that merged closely related sequences to remove PCR and sequencing errors. V, D and J gene segments were assigned by aligning CDR3 sequences to IMGT reference sequences. For a sequence to be retained, a match of at least six nucleotides was required to both a V gene segment and a J gene segment. A rearrangement counted as productive if the CDR3 had no stop codons and remained in frame with V and J, and every other rearrangement counted as non-productive. CDR3 was defined according to IMGT convention as the region running from the second conserved V-encoded cysteine to the conserved J-encoded phenylalanine. The earlier analysis of approximately 590 of the donors excluded any sequence lacking an unambiguous match to a single V gene segment. An earlier analysis of about 590 of the donors classified V segments as functional when productive rearrangements were above 56.7% and as segregating when the standard deviation between donors was above 5%. To diagnose cytomegalovirus status from the catalog of TCR beta chain sequences, a statistical classification framework was built. A later analysis assigned V and J genes by comparing TCR nucleotide sequences with IMGT/GENE-DB human TR gene sequences. The TCRdist pipeline was used in a later analysis to assign CDR3 sequences and most-parsimonious VDJ recombination scenarios. A later analysis defined each TCR beta chain by its CDR3 amino acid sequence plus V-gene family, and excluded reads lacking a unique V-gene family. In a later analysis, approximately 640 highly shared, low-generation-probability nucleotide sequences were removed to address suspected cross-contamination and a sequencing artifact. In a later analysis, a clonal expansion index was calculated for each public chain from normalized within-repertoire ranks of inferred template counts. Generation probabilities in a later analysis came from a VDJ recombination model fitted to out-of-frame rearrangements, and those results were checked against IGoR. Hypergeometric tests were used in a later analysis to score TCR-TCR, TCR-HLA and TCR-CMV co-occurrence, with a repertoire-size bias correction applied to the TCR pairs. In a later analysis, false discovery rates were estimated by permuting HLA or CMV assignments 20 times. In a later analysis, co-occurring TCRs were grouped with DBSCAN, and TCRdist sequence similarity was added when clustering was performed within HLA-allele-positive subsets. Repertoires with fewer than 30,000 or more than 120,000 public chains, plus five repertoires with anomalous nucleotide sharing, were excluded from co-occurrence clustering. TCRdb provides this immuneACCESS table in a form limited to in-frame rearrangements. Some clones are lacking; in checked studies, under half of them reflect an unresolved V gene, and why the rest are absent is not known. That table is the source of V, J and clone size, and D and trimming were worked out from the DNA. The sample table records around 190,000 clones; around 84% of these occur just once. Jointly, the top ten make up 3.4% of the sample.

The receptor comes from a man aged 35-49 years in good health and CMV-seropositive. Sequencing was done on a sample of PBMCs. The sequence joins TRBV6-6 to TRBJ2-7; the D gene is not confidently resolved. The CDR3 region: CASSYSKSLYIEQYF. In nucleotide form, the sequence is TGTGCCAGCAGTTACTCGAAATCCCTATATATCGAGCAGTACTTC.